This T cell receptor (beta chain) was recovered during a study of CD4+ T cells in melanoma. TCRdb's table, derived via immunoSEQ multiplex PCR, lists solely in-frame clones and lacks some. The sample has about 15,000 clones; 63% are singletons. V was trimmed by 5 bases and J by 4 bases, leaving 11 bases between them. CDR3 length equals 13 residues. Germline CDR1 reads LGHNA; CDR2 reads YNFKEQ. The chain uses TRBV4-2 and TRBJ1-2; D gene uncertain. This clonotype was obtained from a human donor with melanoma. The sequenced sample was cells from a culture (not recorded whether cultured in vitro). The CDR3 coding sequence is TGTGCCAGCAGCTTTGCCGGGATCTATGGCTACACCTTC. It is translated as CASSFAGIYGYTF.